This is a list of T cell receptor beta chains from one sample in a study of blood T cell repertoires in COVID-19. Data came from immunoSEQ multiplex PCR; TCRdb stores just in-frame clones and leaves some out. The sample has approximately 120,000 clones, 75% to 90% seen once. Specimen: peripheral blood. The receptors originated from a woman aged 55-69 years with acute or convalescent COVID-19. Each CDR3 is given with its conserved first and last residue. The D gene is left open where the match is weak.

J gene | D gene | CDR3 length | V gene | CDR3 DNA | CDR3 protein
TRBJ2-3 | . | 14 | TRBV18 | TGTGCCAGCTCACTGGGGCCTAGCACAGATACGCAGTATTTT | CASSLGPSTDTQYF
TRBJ2-3 | TRBD2 | 19 | TRBV4-3 | TGCGCCAGCAGCCAAGCTTATAGGACTAGCGGGAGTTCCCCAGATACGCAGTATTTT | CASSQAYRTSGSSPDTQYF
TRBJ1-4 | . | 13 | TRBV6-5 | TGTGCCAGCAGTTACTCCGCGGGTGAAAAACTGTTTTTT | CASSYSAGEKLFF
TRBJ2-1 | TRBD2 | 15 | TRBV10-3 | TGTGCCATCAGTGGTAGCGGGAGGGCCTACAATGAGCAGTTCTTC | CAISGSGRAYNEQFF
TRBJ1-5 | TRBD1 | 16 | TRBV6-1 | TGTGCCAGCAGTGAGGGGACAGGGGGTGCAAATCAGCCCCAGCATTTT | CASSEGTGGANQPQHF
TRBJ2-1 | TRBD2 | 12 | TRBV11-3 | TGTGCCAGCAGCGTCCCTAGCGGAACCCAGTTCTTC | CASSVPSGTQFF
TRBJ2-3 | TRBD2 | 18 | TRBV28 | TGTGCCAGCAGTTTACCGAGCGGGACTAGCGGGAGGGCCTTGAGGCAGTATTTT | CASSLPSGTSGRALRQYF
TRBJ2-2 | TRBD2 | 20 | TRBV6-2/TRBV6-3 | TGTGCCAGCAGTTACTCCAGGGCGGGAGGGCCTAGAGGAATGGCCGGGGAGCTGTTTTTT | CASSYSRAGGPRGMAGELFF
TRBJ2-1 | TRBD1 | 14 | TRBV7-2 | TGTGCCAGCAGCTCCCGACAGGGATGGAATGAGCAGTTCTTC | CASSSRQGWNEQFF
TRBJ2-3 | TRBD1 | 15 | TRBV2 | TGTGCCAGCAGTGTTGGACAGGGGAACGGAGATACGCAGTATTTT | CASSVGQGNGDTQYF
TRBJ1-1 | TRBD1 | 16 | TRBV5-5 | TGTGCCAGCAGCTTGGGACCCGACAGGGCGAACACTGAAGCTTTCTTT | CASSLGPDRANTEAFF
TRBJ2-5 | TRBD2 | 18 | TRBV4-1 | TGCGCCAGCAGCACCATTGATATGATACCTAGCGGTCAAGAGACCCAGTACTTC | CASSTIDMIPSGQETQYF
TRBJ1-4 | . | 15 | TRBV11-2 | TGTGCCAGCAGCTTAGGGCAGAAAATAAATGAAAAACTGTTTTTT | CASSLGQKINEKLFF